Listed here are 15 T cell receptor beta chains from one sample, sequenced in a study of a mutant IDH1 vaccine in newly diagnosed glioma. Which antigens these TCRs recognize remains unknown. TCRdb's table, derived via immunoSEQ multiplex PCR, lists solely in-frame clones and lacks some. The sample includes roughly 60,000 clones, approximately 80% of them seen just once. Indicated time point: week 11, during vaccination. Doses comprised 300 ug of mutant IDH1 20-mer peptide each, plus topical imiquimod. The sequencing used PBMCs, collected from a glioma patient whose treatment included an IDH1 peptide vaccine. These TCRs come from a man aged 25-40 years with glioma.

This sequence joins TRBV5-4 and TRBJ2-5; unclear D gene. The V gene lost 5 bases and the J gene lost 1 base, with 9 bases spanning the gap. CDR3 length: 13 residues. Germline V gene sequence: CDR1 SGHNT, CDR2 YYREEE (reference sequence). Here the CDR3 reads CASSSVFQETQYF. As DNA, the CDR3 is TGTGCCAGCAGTTCAGTATTCCAAGAGACCCAGTACTTC. The complete variable domain, with remaining parts taken from reference TRBV5-4 and TRBJ2-5, reads ETGVTQSPTHLIKTRGQQVTLRCSSQSGHNTVSWYQQALGQGPQFIFQYYREEENGRGNFPPRFSGLQFPNYSSELNVNALELDDSALYLCASSSVFQETQYFGPGTRLLVL.

This chain connects TRBV27 to TRBJ2-2; TRBD2 aligns across 8 bases. The CDR3 runs to 15 residues. CDR1 and CDR2 (germline): MNHEY, SMNVEV (reference sequence). Trimming took 5 bases from V and 7 from J; bases not matched to a gene: 9. This CDR3 reads CASSLGTRQVGELFF. CDR3 coding DNA: TGTGCCAGCAGTCTAGGGACTAGACAGGTCGGGGAGCTGTTTTTT.

Only a few counts were recorded for this clone. The rearrangement links TRBV18 to TRBJ2-1; D gene uncertain. The CDR3 is 17 amino acids. Germline V lookup: CDR1 KGHSH, CDR2 LQKENI. Trimming left V 0 bases short and J 8 bases short, with 20 bases between. This CDR3 reads CASSPPEFTLRFDEQFF. In nucleotides, the CDR3 is TGTGCCAGCTCACCACCGGAGTTCACACTGCGATTCGATGAGCAGTTCTTC.

The chain joins TRBV21-1 to TRBJ2-3; the table assigns TRBD2, which was not confirmed against the DNA. TRBV21-1 is designated a pseudogene. There are 16 residues in the CDR3. CDR3 nucleotides: TGTGCCAGCAGCAAAGTATCCAGCGGGGAAGCAGATACGCAGTATTTT. Residues: CASSKVSSGEADTQYF.

In regard to this clone: As the CDR3 is not closed by the conserved phenylalanine or tryptophan, this likely results from a read error. It is unclear where the CDR3 begins or ends on the DNA, so no DNA is shown, and the CDR3 is as TCRdb lists it. This chain links TRBV5-6 with TRBJ1-2; TRBD1 is the table's D call, not checked against the DNA. The CDR3 has 13 amino acids, counting both end residues. Germline V gene data show CDR1 as SGHDT and CDR2 as YYEEEE. The chain's CDR3 is CASILRGLTGSEI.

The chain combines TRBV4-3 with TRBJ1-3, with D possibly being TRBD1 (6 bases). V shed 4 bases and J shed 11 bases, with 15 bases lying between them. The CDR3 spans 13 residues. Germline-derived CDR1 and CDR2 are LGHNA and YSLEER. The CDR3 sequence is CASSPEQGLAIYF. The CDR3 bases are TGCGCCAGCAGCCCAGAACAGGGATTGGCCATATATTTT.

This clone has just a few counts. The same CDR3 also results from other DNA sequences found in this sample. This chain uses TRBV29-1 with TRBJ1-1; D gene unclear. The V gene's germline CDR1 is SQVTM and CDR2 ANQGSEA. V was shortened by 4 bases and J by 3 bases, with 6 bases between the two germline ends. The CDR3 sequence is 11 residues long. DNA of the CDR3: TGCAGCGTTGTCGGGTACACTGAAGCTTTCTTT. It is translated as CSVVGYTEAFF.

The chain uses TRBV5-4 and TRBJ1-1; perhaps TRBD1 as D (5 bases). CDR1 is SGHNT and CDR2 is YYREEE in the germline V gene (reference sequence). V was cut by 2 bases and J by 0 bases, with 11 bases left in between. The CDR3 runs to 15 residues. The CDR3, as DNA: TGTGCCAGCAGCTTCGACGTCAGGGTGAACACTGAAGCTTTCTTT. This codes for CASSFDVRVNTEAFF. The entire variable domain, with the rest obtained from reference TRBV5-4 and TRBJ1-1, is as follows: ETGVTQSPTHLIKTRGQQVTLRCSSQSGHNTVSWYQQALGQGPQFIFQYYREEENGRGNFPPRFSGLQFPNYSSELNVNALELDDSALYLCASSFDVRVNTEAFFGQGTRLTVV.

The chain combines TRBV14 with TRBJ2-7, with 10 bases identical to TRBD1. Unmatched junction bases numbered 7, after V lost 7 bases and J lost 4 bases. CDR1 is SGHDN, CDR2 FVKESK, per germline. The CDR3 consists of 14 residues. The CDR3 DNA follows: TGTGCCAGCAACCCAGGACAGGGGGGTTACGAGCAGTACTTC. Translated: CASNPGQGGYEQYF.

The chain uses TRBV4-3 and TRBJ2-7; D is ambiguous. Germline lookup yields CDR1 LGHNA and CDR2 YSLEER. Between the trimmed V and J ends, which lost 1 base and 2 bases, there was a span of 6 bases. This CDR3 comprises 13 residues. CDR3 residues: CASSQGPAYEQYF. CDR3 coding DNA: TGCGCCAGCAGCCAAGGGCCAGCCTACGAGCAGTACTTC.

The chain uses TRBV5-4 and TRBJ2-7; TRBD1 matches at 11 bases. This CDR3 has 15 amino acids. CDR1 SGHNT and CDR2 YYREEE come from the germline V gene (reference sequence). The trim removed 5 bases at V and 4 bases at J, leaving 8 bases unmatched. CDR3 sequence reads: CASSWGTGGIYEQYF. The DNA of the CDR3 is TGTGCCAGCAGTTGGGGGACAGGGGGTATTTACGAGCAGTACTTC. Filled out from reference TRBV5-4 and TRBJ2-7, the complete variable domain reads ETGVTQSPTHLIKTRGQQVTLRCSSQSGHNTVSWYQQALGQGPQFIFQYYREEENGRGNFPPRFSGLQFPNYSSELNVNALELDDSALYLCASSWGTGGIYEQYFGPGTRLTVT.

This rearrangement joins TRBV18 to TRBJ1-6; D is perhaps TRBD1 (6 bases). The V and J ends lost 2 bases and 7 bases respectively, with 18 bases between them. Germline CDR1 and CDR2: KGHSH and LQKENI. There are 17 residues in the CDR3. DNA for the CDR3: TGTGCCAGCTCACCAGCACAGGGATTATCACTAAATTCACCCCTCCACTTT. It yields the protein CASSPAQGLSLNSPLHF.

The J gene is TRBJ2-3, the V gene TRBV30; 7 bases align to TRBD2. CDR3 length: 14 residues. J was trimmed by 1 base and V by 8 bases; bases with no gene match: 9. The germline V gene has CDR1 GTSNPN and CDR2 SVGIG (reference sequence). CDR3 nucleotide sequence: TGTGCCGGCCGAGCGGGGCTAGGCACAGATACGCAGTATTTT. Its translation is CAGRAGLGTDTQYF.

The chain joins TRBV4-3 to TRBJ2-3, with TRBD1 as a possible D gene (5 bases). CDR1 is LGHNA, CDR2 YSLEER, per germline. The CDR3 runs to 17 residues. Trimming stripped 2 bases from V and 2 bases from J, with 17 bases between. The CDR3 is CASSQSVGARITDTQYF. The DNA for the CDR3 is TGCGCCAGCAGCCAATCGGTTGGGGCGCGAATCACAGATACGCAGTATTTT.

V gene TRBV28 combines with J gene TRBJ1-1; the D is unclear. The V end lost 4 bases, the J end lost 0 bases, and 12 bases lay between the germline ends. Germline loops: CDR1 MDHEN, CDR2 SYDVKM. This CDR3 is 15 amino acids long. CDR3 in amino acids: CASSYQTLMNTEAFF. The CDR3 nucleotides are TGTGCCAGCAGTTACCAGACATTGATGAACACTGAAGCTTTCTTT.